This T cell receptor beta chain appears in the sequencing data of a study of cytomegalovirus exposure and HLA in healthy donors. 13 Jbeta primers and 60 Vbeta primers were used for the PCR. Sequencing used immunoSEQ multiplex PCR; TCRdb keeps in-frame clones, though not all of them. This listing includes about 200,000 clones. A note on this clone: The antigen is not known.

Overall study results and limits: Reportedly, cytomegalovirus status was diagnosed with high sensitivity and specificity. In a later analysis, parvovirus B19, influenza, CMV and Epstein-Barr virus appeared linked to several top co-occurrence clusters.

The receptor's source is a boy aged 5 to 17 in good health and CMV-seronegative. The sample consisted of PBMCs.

The DNA for the CDR3 is TGTGCCAGCAGCCAATCCGGGGAGCTGTTTTTT. This encodes CASSQSGELFF. J is TRBJ2-2 and V is TRBV7-3; no firm D call. This CDR3 contains 11 residues. Trimming removed 5 bases at V and 6 bases at J, with 4 bases between. Germline V gene data show CDR1 as SGHTA and CDR2 as FQGTGA.